This T cell receptor (beta chain) was sequenced during a study of shared clonotypes between healthy human individuals. V trimming: 3 bases; J trimming: 5 bases; junction bases outside the gene matches: 5. The germline V gene has CDR1 SGDLS and CDR2 YYNGEE. The CDR3 length is 15 residues. Libraries were prepared by immunoSEQ multiplex PCR; TCRdb keeps only in-frame clonotypes and omits some of them. The sample has about half a million clones, around 77% seen once. This receptor was identified in a woman in her 40s in good health. Some clones in this sample may be carry-over from other donors' samples. J is TRBJ2-1 and V is TRBV9; 10 nucleotides agree with TRBD2. Sequenced material: PBMCs. The CDR3 region is CASSGGLASDNEQFF. The CDR3 bases are TGTGCCAGCAGCGGGGGACTAGCGTCAGACAATGAGCAGTTCTTC. Together with reference TRBV9 and TRBJ2-1, the CDR3 gives the full variable domain: DSGVTQTPKHLITATGQRVTLRCSPRSGDLSVYWYQQSLDQGLQFLIQYYNGEERAKGNILERFSAQQFPDLHSELNLSSLELGDSALYFCASSGGLASDNEQFFGPGTRLTVL.